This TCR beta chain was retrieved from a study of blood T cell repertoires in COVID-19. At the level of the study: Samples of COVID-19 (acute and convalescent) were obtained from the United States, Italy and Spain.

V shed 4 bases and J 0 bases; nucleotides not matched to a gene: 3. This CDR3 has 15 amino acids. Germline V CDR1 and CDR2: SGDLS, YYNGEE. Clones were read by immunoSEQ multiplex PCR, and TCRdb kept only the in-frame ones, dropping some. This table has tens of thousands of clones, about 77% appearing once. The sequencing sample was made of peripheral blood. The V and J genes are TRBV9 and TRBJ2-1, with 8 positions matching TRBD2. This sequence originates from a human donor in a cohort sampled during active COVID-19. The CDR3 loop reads CASSTSGSSYNEQFF. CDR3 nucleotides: TGTGCCAGCAGCACGAGCGGGAGCTCCTACAATGAGCAGTTCTTC.